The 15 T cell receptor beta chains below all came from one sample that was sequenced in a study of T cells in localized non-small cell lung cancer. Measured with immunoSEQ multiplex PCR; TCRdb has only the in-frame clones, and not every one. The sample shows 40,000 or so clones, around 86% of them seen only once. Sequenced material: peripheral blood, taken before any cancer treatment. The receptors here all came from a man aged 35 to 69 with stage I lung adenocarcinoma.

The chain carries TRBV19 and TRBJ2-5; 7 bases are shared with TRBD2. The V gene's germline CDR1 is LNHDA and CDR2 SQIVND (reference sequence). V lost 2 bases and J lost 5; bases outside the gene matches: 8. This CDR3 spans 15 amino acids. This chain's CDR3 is CASSIWGRAGETQYF. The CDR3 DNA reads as TGTGCCAGTAGTATATGGGGGAGGGCCGGTGAGACCCAGTACTTC.

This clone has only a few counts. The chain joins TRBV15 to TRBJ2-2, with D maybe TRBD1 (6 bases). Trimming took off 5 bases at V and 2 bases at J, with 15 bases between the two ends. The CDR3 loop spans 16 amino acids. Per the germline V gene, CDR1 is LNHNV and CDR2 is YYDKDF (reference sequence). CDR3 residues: CATSRPRDINTGELFF. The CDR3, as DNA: TGTGCCACCAGCCGCCCCCGGGACATAAACACCGGGGAGCTGTTTTTT.

In DNA, the CDR3 is TGTGCCAGCAGCTTAGGGAGAGTGGGCACGGGTGAGCAGTTCTTC. Translated: CASSLGRVGTGEQFF. The rearrangement joins TRBV11-2 to TRBJ2-1; unclear D gene. V was clipped by 1 base and J by 9 bases, with 16 bases between them. From germline, CDR1 is SGHAT and CDR2 FQNNGV. The CDR3 sequence is 15 residues long.

As DNA, the CDR3 is TGCGCCAGCAGCCAAGCCGGGCCTAATAATGAAAAACTGTTTTTT. Translating gives CASSQAGPNNEKLFF. The genes are TRBV4-1 and TRBJ1-4; D is undetermined. This CDR3 is built from 15 residues. V dropped 1 base and J dropped 4 bases, with 10 bases sitting between them. Germline V lookup: CDR1 MGHRA, CDR2 YSYEKL.

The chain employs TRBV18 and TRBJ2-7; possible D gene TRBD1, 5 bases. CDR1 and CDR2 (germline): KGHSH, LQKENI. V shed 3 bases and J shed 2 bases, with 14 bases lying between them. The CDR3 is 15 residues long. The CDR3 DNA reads TGTGCCAGCTCACCGCCCCTCACAGGAACCTACGAGCAGTACTTC. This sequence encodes CASSPPLTGTYEQYF. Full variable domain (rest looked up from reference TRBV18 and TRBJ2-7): NAGVMQNPRHLVRRRGQEARLRCSPMKGHSHVYWYRQLPEEGLKFMVYLQKENIIDESGMPKERFSAEFPKEGPSILRIQQVVRGDSAAYFCASSPPLTGTYEQYFGPGTRLTVT.

In DNA form, the CDR3 reads TGTGCCAGCAGTTACTCGCTGAACACCGGGGAGCTGTTTTTT. It specifies CASSYSLNTGELFF. The chain couples TRBV6-5 to TRBJ2-2; no definite D call. The germline V gene encodes CDR1 MNHEY and CDR2 SVGAGI. This CDR3 has 14 amino acids. V shed 0 bases and J shed 1 base, with 3 bases lying between them.

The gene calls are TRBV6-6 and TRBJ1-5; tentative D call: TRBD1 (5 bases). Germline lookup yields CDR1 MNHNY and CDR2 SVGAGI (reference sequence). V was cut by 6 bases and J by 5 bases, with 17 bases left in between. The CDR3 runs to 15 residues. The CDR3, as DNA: TGTGCCAGCAGCCCCGAACAGGCCCGGCATCAGCCCCAGCATTTT. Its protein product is CASSPEQARHQPQHF.

CDR3 loop: CASSTRGTGNNYGYTF. CDR3 in DNA: TGTGCCAGCTCAACGAGGGGGACAGGGAATAACTATGGCTACACCTTC. This sequence joins TRBV18 and TRBJ1-2, with 9 bases fitting TRBD1. This CDR3 has 16 residues. Germline V gene lookup returns CDR1 KGHSH and CDR2 LQKENI. The J segment lost 1 base and the V segment lost 5 bases, leaving 8 bases of the junction unmatched.

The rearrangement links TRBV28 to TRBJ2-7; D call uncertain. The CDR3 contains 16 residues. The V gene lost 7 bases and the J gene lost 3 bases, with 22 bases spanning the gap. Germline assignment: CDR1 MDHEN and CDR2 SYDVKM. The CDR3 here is CASTSPQVGLLYEQYF. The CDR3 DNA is TGTGCCAGCACCTCCCCCCAAGTCGGGCTTCTCTACGAGCAGTACTTC.

CDR3 sequence (DNA): TGTGCCAGCAGCCGACGGACAGGCGACACTGAAGCTTTCTTT. It specifies CASSRRTGDTEAFF. The chain joins TRBV11-2 to TRBJ1-1; 7 bases match TRBD1. Germline CDR1 is SGHAT and CDR2 is FQNNGV. This CDR3 comprises 14 residues. The junction had 6 bases not matched to a gene; V was cut back by 5 bases and J by 3 bases.

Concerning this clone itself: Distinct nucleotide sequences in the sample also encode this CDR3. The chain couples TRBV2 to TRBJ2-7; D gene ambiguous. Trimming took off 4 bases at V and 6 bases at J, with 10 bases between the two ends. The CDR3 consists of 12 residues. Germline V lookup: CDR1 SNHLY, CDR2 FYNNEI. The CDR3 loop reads CASSGSGPEQYF. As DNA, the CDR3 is TGTGCCAGCAGTGGGTCTGGACCCGAGCAGTACTTC.

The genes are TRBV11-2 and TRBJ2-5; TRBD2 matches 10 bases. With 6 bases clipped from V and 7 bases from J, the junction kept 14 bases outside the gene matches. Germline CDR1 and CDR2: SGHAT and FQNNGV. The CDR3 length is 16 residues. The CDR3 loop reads CASSPSGRASGGTQYF. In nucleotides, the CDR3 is TGTGCCAGCAGTCCAAGCGGGAGGGCCTCTGGGGGGACCCAGTACTTC.

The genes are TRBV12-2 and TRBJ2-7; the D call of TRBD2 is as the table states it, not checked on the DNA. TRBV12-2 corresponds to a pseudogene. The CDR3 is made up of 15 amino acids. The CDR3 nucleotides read TGTGCAAGTCGCTTAGGGATAGCGGGAGTGGTTGAGCAGTACTTC. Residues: CASRLGIAGVVEQYF.

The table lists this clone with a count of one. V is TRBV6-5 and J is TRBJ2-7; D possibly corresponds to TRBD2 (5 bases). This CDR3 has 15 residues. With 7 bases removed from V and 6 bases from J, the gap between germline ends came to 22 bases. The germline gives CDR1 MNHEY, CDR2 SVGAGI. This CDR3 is CASIPKGGPGSEQYF. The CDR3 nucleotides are TGTGCCAGCATCCCTAAGGGCGGGCCAGGTAGCGAGCAGTACTTC.

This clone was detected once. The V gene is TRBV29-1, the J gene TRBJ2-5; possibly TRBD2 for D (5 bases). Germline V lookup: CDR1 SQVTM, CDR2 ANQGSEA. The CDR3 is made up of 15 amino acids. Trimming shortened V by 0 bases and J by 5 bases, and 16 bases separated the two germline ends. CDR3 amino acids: CSVEEGSAGGETQYF. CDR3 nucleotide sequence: TGCAGCGTTGAAGAGGGGTCCGCGGGCGGGGAGACCCAGTACTTC.